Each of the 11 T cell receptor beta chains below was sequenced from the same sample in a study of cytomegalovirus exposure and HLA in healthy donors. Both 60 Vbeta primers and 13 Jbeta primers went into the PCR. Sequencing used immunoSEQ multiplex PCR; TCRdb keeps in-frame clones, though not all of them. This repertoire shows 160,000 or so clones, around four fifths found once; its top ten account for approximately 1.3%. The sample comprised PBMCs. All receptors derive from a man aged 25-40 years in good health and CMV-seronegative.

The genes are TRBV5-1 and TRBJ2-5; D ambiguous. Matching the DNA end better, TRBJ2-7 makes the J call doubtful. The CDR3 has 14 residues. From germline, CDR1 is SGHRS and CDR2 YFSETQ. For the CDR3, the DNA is TGCGCCAGCAGCTTGAACGCGGAATCCTACGAGCAGTACTTC. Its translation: CASSLNAESYEQYF.

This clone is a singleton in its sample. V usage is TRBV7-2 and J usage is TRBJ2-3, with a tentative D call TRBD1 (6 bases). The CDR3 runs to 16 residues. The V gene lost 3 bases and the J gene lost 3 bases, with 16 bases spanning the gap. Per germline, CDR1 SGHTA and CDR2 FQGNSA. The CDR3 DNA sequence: TGTGCCAGCAGCTTGGGGCTGGGACACCTAACAGATACGCAGTATTTT. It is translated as CASSLGLGHLTDTQYF.

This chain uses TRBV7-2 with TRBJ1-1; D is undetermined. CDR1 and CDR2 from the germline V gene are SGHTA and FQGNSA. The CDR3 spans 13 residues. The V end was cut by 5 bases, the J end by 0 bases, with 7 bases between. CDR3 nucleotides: TGTGCCAGCAGCGTCACTCTGAACACTGAAGCTTTCTTT. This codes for CASSVTLNTEAFF.

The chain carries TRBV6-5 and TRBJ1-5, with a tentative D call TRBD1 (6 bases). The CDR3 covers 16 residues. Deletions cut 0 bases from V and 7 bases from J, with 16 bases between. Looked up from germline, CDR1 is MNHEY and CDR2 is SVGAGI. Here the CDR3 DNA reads TGTGCCAGCAGTTACTCGGGGGCCGGCACGGGACAGCCCCAGCATTTT. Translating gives CASSYSGAGTGQPQHF.

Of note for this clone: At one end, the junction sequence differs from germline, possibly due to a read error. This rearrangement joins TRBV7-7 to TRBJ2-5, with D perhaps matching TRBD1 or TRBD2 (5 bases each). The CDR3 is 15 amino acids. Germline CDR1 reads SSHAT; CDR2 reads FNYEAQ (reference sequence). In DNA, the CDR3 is TGTGCTAGCAGCCTAGGGGCGGGCAACCAAGAGACCCAGTACTTC. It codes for CASSLGAGNQETQYF.

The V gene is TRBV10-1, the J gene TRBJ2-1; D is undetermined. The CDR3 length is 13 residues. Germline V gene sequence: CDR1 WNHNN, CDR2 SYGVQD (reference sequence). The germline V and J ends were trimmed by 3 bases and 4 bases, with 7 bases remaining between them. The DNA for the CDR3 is TGCGCCAGCAGTGAATCCAGTTACAATGAGCAGTTCTTC. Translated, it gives CASSESSYNEQFF.

The CDR3 loop reads CAGQGGTANSYEQYF. As DNA, the CDR3 is TGTGCCGGGCAAGGGGGGACAGCCAACTCCTACGAGCAGTACTTC. The chain has TRBV30 and TRBJ2-7; D perhaps matches TRBD1 (7 bases). The CDR3 is 15 amino acids. Trimming took 8 bases from V and 0 from J, leaving 20 bases between them. Germline V gene data show CDR1 as GTSNPN and CDR2 as SVGIG (reference sequence).

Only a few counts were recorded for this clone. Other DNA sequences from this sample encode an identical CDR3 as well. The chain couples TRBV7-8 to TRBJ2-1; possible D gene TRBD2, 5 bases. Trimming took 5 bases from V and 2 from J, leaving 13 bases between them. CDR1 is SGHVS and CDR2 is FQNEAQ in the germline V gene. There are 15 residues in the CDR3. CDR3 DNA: TGTGCCAGCAGCGAACAACTAGGACCCTACAATGAGCAGTTCTTC. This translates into CASSEQLGPYNEQFF.

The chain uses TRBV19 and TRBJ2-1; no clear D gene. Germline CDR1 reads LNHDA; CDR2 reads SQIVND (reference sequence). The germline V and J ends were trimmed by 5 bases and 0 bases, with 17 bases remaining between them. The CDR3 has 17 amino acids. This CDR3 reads CASSPNPTATSYNEQFF. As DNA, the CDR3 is TGTGCCAGTAGTCCCAACCCAACAGCTACCTCCTACAATGAGCAGTTCTTC.

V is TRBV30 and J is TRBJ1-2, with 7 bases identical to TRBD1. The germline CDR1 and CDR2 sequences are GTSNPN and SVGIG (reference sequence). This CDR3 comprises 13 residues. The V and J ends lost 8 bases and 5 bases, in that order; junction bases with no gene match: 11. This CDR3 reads CARLQGVEYGYTF. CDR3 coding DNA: TGTGCCAGACTCCAGGGGGTGGAGTATGGCTACACCTTC.

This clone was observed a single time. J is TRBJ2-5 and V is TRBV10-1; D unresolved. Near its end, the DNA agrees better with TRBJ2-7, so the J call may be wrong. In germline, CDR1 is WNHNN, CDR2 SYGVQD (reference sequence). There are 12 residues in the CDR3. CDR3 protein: CASGETFYEQYF. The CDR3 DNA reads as TGCGCCAGTGGAGAGACCTTCTACGAGCAGTACTTC.